This T cell receptor (beta chain) was sequenced in a study of somatic mutations in cytotoxic T cells in rheumatoid arthritis. Regarding the study as a whole: The authors did not adjust the slight TRBV07 underrepresentation in rheumatoid arthritis patients for multiple comparisons.

This CDR3 is built from 14 residues. Trimming removed 0 bases at V and 4 bases at J, with 12 bases between. Per the germline V gene, CDR1 is GTSNPN and CDR2 is SVGIG (reference sequence). The sample holds a few counts of this clone. Antigen unknown. Produced via immunoSEQ multiplex PCR; TCRdb's table is partial and in-frame only. The data show around 15,000 clones, approximately 77% seen once. The receptor's source is an adult with rheumatoid arthritis. Sequencing was carried out using CD8+ T cells sorted from blood. This chain connects TRBV30 to TRBJ1-2; D unclear. CDR3 in DNA: TGTGCCTGGAGTGTAGAGCTGTCTACCTATGGCTACACCTTC. Translated, it gives CAWSVELSTYGYTF.